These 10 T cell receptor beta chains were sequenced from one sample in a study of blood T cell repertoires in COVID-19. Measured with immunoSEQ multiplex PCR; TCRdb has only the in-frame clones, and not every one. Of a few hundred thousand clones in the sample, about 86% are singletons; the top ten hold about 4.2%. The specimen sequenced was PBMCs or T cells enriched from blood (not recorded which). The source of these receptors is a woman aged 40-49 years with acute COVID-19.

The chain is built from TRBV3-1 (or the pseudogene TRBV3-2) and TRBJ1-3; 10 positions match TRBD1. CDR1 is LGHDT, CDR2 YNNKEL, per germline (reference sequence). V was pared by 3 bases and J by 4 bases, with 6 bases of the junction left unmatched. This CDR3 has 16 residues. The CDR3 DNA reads TGTGCCAGCAGCCAGGGACAGGGGTCGGTCGGAAACACCATATATTTT. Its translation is CASSQGQGSVGNTIYF.

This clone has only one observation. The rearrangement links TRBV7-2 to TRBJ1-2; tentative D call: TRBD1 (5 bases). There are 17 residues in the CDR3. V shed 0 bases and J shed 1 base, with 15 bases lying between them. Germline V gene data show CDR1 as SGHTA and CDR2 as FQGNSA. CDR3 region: CASSLAAGRDLNYGYTF. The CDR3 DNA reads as TGTGCCAGCAGCTTAGCGGCTGGGAGGGACCTTAACTATGGCTACACCTTC.

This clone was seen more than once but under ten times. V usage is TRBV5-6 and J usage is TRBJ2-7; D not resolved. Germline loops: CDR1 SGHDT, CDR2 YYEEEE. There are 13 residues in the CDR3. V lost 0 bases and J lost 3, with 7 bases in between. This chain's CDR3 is CASSLAPNYEQYF. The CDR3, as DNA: TGTGCCAGCAGCTTGGCGCCTAACTACGAGCAGTACTTC.

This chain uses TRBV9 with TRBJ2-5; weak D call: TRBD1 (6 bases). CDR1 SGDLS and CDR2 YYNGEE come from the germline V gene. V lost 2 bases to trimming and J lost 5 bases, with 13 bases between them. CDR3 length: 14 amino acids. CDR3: CASSVDSYGETQYF. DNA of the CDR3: TGTGCCAGCAGCGTGGACAGTTATGGGGAGACCCAGTACTTC.

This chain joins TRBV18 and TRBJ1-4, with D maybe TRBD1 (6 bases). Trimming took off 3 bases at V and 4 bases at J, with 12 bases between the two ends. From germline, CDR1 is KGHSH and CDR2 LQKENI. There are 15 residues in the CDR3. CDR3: CASSPRGADNEKLFF. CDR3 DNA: TGTGCCAGCTCACCCCGGGGGGCGGATAATGAAAAACTGTTTTTT.

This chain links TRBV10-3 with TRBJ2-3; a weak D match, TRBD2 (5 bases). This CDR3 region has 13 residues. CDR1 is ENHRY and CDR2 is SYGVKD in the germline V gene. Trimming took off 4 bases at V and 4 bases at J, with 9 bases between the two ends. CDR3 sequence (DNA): TGTGCCATCAGTGTTAGGAGGCCAGATACGCAGTATTTT. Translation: CAISVRRPDTQYF.

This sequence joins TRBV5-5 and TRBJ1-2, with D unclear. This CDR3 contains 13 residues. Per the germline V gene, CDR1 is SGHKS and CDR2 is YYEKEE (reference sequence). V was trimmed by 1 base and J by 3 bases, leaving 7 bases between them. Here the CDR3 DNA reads TGTGCCAGCAGCTTGCAGGTCGACTATGGCTACACCTTC. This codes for CASSLQVDYGYTF.

The CDR3 DNA reads TGTGCCAGCAGCGTAAGTGGGGGCATGAACACTGAAGCTTTCTTT. Its translation is CASSVSGGMNTEAFF. The chain links TRBV9 to TRBJ1-1, with TRBD1 as a possible D gene (6 bases). The CDR3 contains 15 residues. Between the trimmed V and J ends, which lost 1 base and 0 bases, there was a span of 10 bases. Germline V gene sequence: CDR1 SGDLS, CDR2 YYNGEE.

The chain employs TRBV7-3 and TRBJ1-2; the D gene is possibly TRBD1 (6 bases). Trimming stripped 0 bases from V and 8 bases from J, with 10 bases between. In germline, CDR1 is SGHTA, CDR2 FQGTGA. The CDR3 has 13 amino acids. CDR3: CASSLTTGIGYTF. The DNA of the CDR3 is TGTGCCAGCAGCTTAACTACAGGGATCGGCTACACCTTC.

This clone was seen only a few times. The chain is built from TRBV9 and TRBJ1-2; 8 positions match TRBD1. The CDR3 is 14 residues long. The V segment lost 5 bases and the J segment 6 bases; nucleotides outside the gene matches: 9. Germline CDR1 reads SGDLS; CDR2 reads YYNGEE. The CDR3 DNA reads TGTGCCAGCAGATCAACCCTGGGACAGGATGGCTACACCTTC. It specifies CASRSTLGQDGYTF.